A single sample is the source of the 20 T cell receptor beta chains below, sequenced in a study of monozygotic twins with inflammatory bowel disease. TCRdb reanalyzed the 5' RACE reads and collapses them to one entry per CDR3 protein, without DNA. The table lists over 130,000 distinct CDR3 sequences. The sample comprised blood. Receptors were obtained from a human donor with ulcerative colitis or Crohn's disease, or a healthy co-twin of an affected twin (not recorded which).

The rearrangement joins TRBV6-5 to TRBJ2-7; the D call of TRBD2 rests on TCRdb alone, since no DNA is present to check it. This CDR3 region has 15 residues. The germline V gene encodes CDR1 MNHEY and CDR2 SVGAGI. The CDR3 reads CASSYSTGPTYEQYF.

The rearrangement joins TRBV18 to TRBJ1-1; without DNA, the TCRdb call of TRBD1 cannot be checked. The CDR3 runs 13 residues. Germline V lookup: CDR1 KGHSH, CDR2 LQKENI. CDR3 sequence reads: CASSTDRDTEAFF.

The chain employs TRBV2 and TRBJ2-2; TCRdb outputs TRBD2, but without DNA this stays unchecked. The CDR3 contains 16 residues. Germline CDR1 is SNHLY and CDR2 is FYNNEI. The CDR3 reads CASSDGFGPRGGELFF.

CDR3 sequence reads: CASSYGGYGYTF. This chain links TRBV6-5 with TRBJ1-2; as DNA is missing, the TRBD1 call by TCRdb cannot be tested. This CDR3 region has 12 residues. CDR1 MNHEY and CDR2 SVGAGI come from the germline V gene.

V gene TRBV9 combines with J gene TRBJ2-2. Germline CDR1 is SGDLS and CDR2 is YYNGEE. The CDR3 extends over 11 amino acids. The CDR3 loop is CASTLTGELFF.

This chain uses TRBV27 with TRBJ1-4; no DNA is available, so the TRBD1 call from TCRdb remains unchecked. Germline CDR1 MNHEY, CDR2 SMNVEV (reference sequence). The CDR3 totals 15 residues. CDR3 loop: CASMTLLTGNEKLFF.

The chain employs TRBV6-6 and TRBJ2-3. Germline CDR1 is MNHNY and CDR2 is SVGAGI (reference sequence). This CDR3 contains 11 residues. The chain's CDR3 is CASSPTDTQYF.

V usage is TRBV5-1 and J usage is TRBJ2-7; TCRdb reports TRBD2, a call that lacks DNA to check it against. The germline V gene has CDR1 SGHRS and CDR2 YFSETQ. The CDR3 has 13 residues. The CDR3 sequence is CASQTGLAGEQYF. Full variable domain (outside the CDR3, taken from reference TRBV5-1 and TRBJ2-7): KAGVTQTPRYLIKTRGQQVTLSCSPISGHRSVSWYQQTPGQGLQFLFEYFSETQRNKGNFPGRFSGRQFSNSRSEMNVSTLELGDSALYLCASQTGLAGEQYFGPGTRLTVT.

V is TRBV28 and J is TRBJ1-2. The CDR3 loop spans 12 amino acids. Germline assignment: CDR1 MDHEN and CDR2 SYDVKM. CDR3 amino acids: CASSLRRYGYTF.

The CDR3 here is CASRNQIGTGIIYF. The J gene is TRBJ2-4, the V gene TRBV7-6; the TCRdb D gene call, TRBD1, has no DNA to confirm it. Germline assignment: CDR1 SGHVS and CDR2 FNYEAQ. This CDR3 contains 14 residues.

The genes are TRBV20-1 and TRBJ1-2; the D call from TCRdb, TRBD1, cannot be confirmed without DNA. Germline loops: CDR1 DFQATT, CDR2 SNEGSKA (reference sequence). The CDR3 loop spans 13 amino acids. This CDR3 reads CSATSGQGYGYTF.

The chain recombines TRBV27 with TRBJ1-6; TCRdb gives TRBD1 as the D gene, but with no DNA this cannot be confirmed. The length of the CDR3 is 18 residues. The V gene's germline CDR1 is MNHEY and CDR2 SMNVEV (reference sequence). The CDR3 reads CASSLSGTGATSRSPLHF.

This CDR3 reads CASTRTGLNYEQYF. This chain joins TRBV6-1 and TRBJ2-7; TCRdb picks TRBD1, but there is no DNA to check that call. This CDR3 region has 14 residues. CDR1 is MNHNS and CDR2 is SASEGT in the germline V gene.

The chain recombines TRBV6-5 with TRBJ2-5; TCRdb's assignment of TRBD1 cannot be checked, as there is no DNA. CDR3 length: 13 residues. Germline V gives CDR1 MNHEY, CDR2 SVGAGI. The CDR3 reads CASTLLGQGTQCF.

The chain joins TRBV11-1 to TRBJ2-7; no DNA is available, so the TRBD1 call from TCRdb remains unchecked. The CDR3 is 12 amino acids. From germline, CDR1 is SGHAT and CDR2 FQDESV (reference sequence). The CDR3 protein is CSSSYTPGQGSF.

The gene calls are TRBV20-1 and TRBJ1-6. Germline CDR1 DFQATT, CDR2 SNEGSKA (reference sequence). This CDR3 comprises 15 residues. The CDR3: CSARVVEADNSPLHF.

The chain has TRBV7-3 and TRBJ2-2; there is no DNA to check the TCRdb D call of TRBD1. The germline CDR1 and CDR2 sequences are SGHTA and FQGTGA. The CDR3 is 15 amino acids. The CDR3 sequence is CASSSQGSNTGELFF.

This chain connects TRBV5-6 to TRBJ2-1; checking the TCRdb D call of TRBD1 is not possible without DNA. Germline loops: CDR1 SGHDT, CDR2 YYEEEE. The length of the CDR3 is 14 residues. CDR3 in amino acids: CASSLPGGWNEQFF.

The chain recombines TRBV7-2 with TRBJ2-7; the TCRdb D gene call, TRBD2, has no DNA to confirm it. CDR1 and CDR2 (germline): SGHTA, FQGNSA. CDR3 size: 16 residues. CDR3 region: CASSLGAGLPAYEQYF.

The chain carries TRBV24-1 and TRBJ2-1; TCRdb outputs TRBD1, but without DNA this stays unchecked. The CDR3 has 13 residues. The germline gives CDR1 KGHDR, CDR2 SFDVKD. This CDR3 is CATSEAQGYAQFF.